These T cell receptor beta chains were read from a single sample in a study of OX40 agonist ivuxolimab in advanced cancers. Measured with immunoSEQ multiplex PCR; TCRdb has only the in-frame clones, and not every one. This table holds tens of thousands of clones, 88% found once. Source: CD4+ or CD8+ T cells sorted from blood, taken in a trial of the OX40 agonist ivuxolimab. The source is an adult with an advanced solid tumor such as melanoma, head and neck, liver or kidney cancer. Both conserved end residues are part of each CDR3. Each record gives: J gene, D gene, clone size, V gene, CDR3 DNA, CDR3 protein. A D gene is named only where the DNA matches it firmly. Size values are once, few and many counts, or a class for expanded clones, and some rows have none.

>TRBJ2-1|NA|once|TRBV6-5
TGTGCCAGCAGTTACGACGGAACTAGGGGTGAGCAGTTCTTC
CASSYDGTRGEQFF
>TRBJ2-7|NA|NA|TRBV7-2
TGTGCCAGCAGCGCGACGAGCGGAAGTTCCTACGAGCAGTACTTC
CASSATSGSSYEQYF
>TRBJ2-5|NA|NA|TRBV6-6
TGTGCCAGCAGGCCCCGGGCGCTGGCGGAGCAGACCCAGTACTTC
CASRPRALAEQTQYF
>TRBJ1-5|TRBD1|NA|TRBV19
TGTGCCAGTAGTCCCTCTAGGGGACAGGGCGGAGATCAGCCCCAGCATTTT
CASSPSRGQGGDQPQHF
>TRBJ2-3|NA|once|TRBV11-1
TGTGCCAGCAGTATCCGGACAGATACGCAGTATTTT
CASSIRTDTQYF
>TRBJ2-7|NA|once|TRBV5-1
TGCGCCAGCAGCTTGGCCTTCGGGACGTCCTACGAGCAGTACTTC
CASSLAFGTSYEQYF
>TRBJ2-3|NA|NA|TRBV7-9
TGTGCCAGCGAAACGTCGCGTCTAGCCCGCACAGATACGCAGTATTTT
CASETSRLARTDTQYF
>TRBJ2-7|NA|NA|TRBV19
TGTGCCAGTAGTATAAGGAGCGGGTTCACCTACGAGCAGTACTTC
CASSIRSGFTYEQYF
>TRBJ2-7|TRBD2|NA|TRBV4-1
TGCGCCAGCAGCCAAGAGGCTAGCGGGAGGGCCGTCTCCTACGAGCAGTACTTC
CASSQEASGRAVSYEQYF
>TRBJ2-1|NA|NA|TRBV4-1
TGCGCCAGCAGCCAAGACTCCAGTAGCTACAATGAGCAGTTCTTC
CASSQDSSSYNEQFF
>TRBJ1-2|NA|NA|TRBV27
TGTGCCAGCAGTTTTTGGGGGGCCAACTATGGCTACACCTTC
CASSFWGANYGYTF
>TRBJ2-7|NA|NA|TRBV28
TGTGCCAGCGGGACGGGTGAATCCTACGAGCAGTACTTC
CASGTGESYEQYF
>TRBJ1-6|NA|NA|TRBV7-2
TGTGCCAGCAGCCTGGTTGGGGATAATTCACCCCTCCACTTT
CASSLVGDNSPLHF
>TRBJ2-3|TRBD2|NA|TRBV6-1
TGTGCCAGCAGTGAAGTTAGCGGGAGAGCCTTCGGGACGCAGTATTTT
CASSEVSGRAFGTQYF
>TRBJ2-7|TRBD2|NA|TRBV5-1
TGCGCCAGCAGCTTGGCCGGTCTAGCGGGAGGACAGCAGTACTTC
CASSLAGLAGGQQYF
>TRBJ1-2|NA|once|TRBV30
TGTGCCTGGAGTGTATCCGAGAACTATGGCTACACCTTC
CAWSVSENYGYTF
>TRBJ2-1|TRBD1|NA|TRBV7-2
TGTGCCAGCAGCCGCAGGGGGACCGAGCAGTTCTTC
CASSRRGTEQFF
>TRBJ2-7|NA|few|TRBV19
TGTGCCAGTAGTATAAGTGTCCAGCGGGAGCAGTACTTC
CASSISVQREQYF
>TRBJ2-5|TRBD1|NA|TRBV6-1
TGTGCCAGCAGTGAAGTTGAGACAGGGAGACAAGAGACCCAGTACTTC
CASSEVETGRQETQYF
>TRBJ2-6|TRBD2|NA|TRBV6-4
TGTGCCAGCAGTCTGGGGGGGAGTGGGGCCAACGTCCTGACTTTC
CASSLGGSGANVLTF
>TRBJ1-1|NA|once|TRBV4-3
TGCGCCAGCAGCCGAGGCAGGAACACTGAAGCTTTCTTT
CASSRGRNTEAFF
>TRBJ1-4|TRBD1|NA|TRBV19
TGTGCCAGTAGTATAGACTTCGGAGACAGGGTCTTCTTT
CASSIDFGDRVFF
>TRBJ2-3|NA|NA|TRBV5-4
TGTGCCAGCAGCCCCGCGGCGGAACGCACAGATACGCAGTATTTT
CASSPAAERTDTQYF
>TRBJ2-5|NA|NA|TRBV7-9
TGTGCCAGCAGCCGCCCGGGGGGCGGTCACGAGACCCAGTACTTC
CASSRPGGGHETQYF
>TRBJ2-1|TRBD2|NA|TRBV4-1
TGCGCCAGCAGCCAATTTCCCCTGACTAGCGGGAGGGCGGGCAATGAGCAGTTCTTC
CASSQFPLTSGRAGNEQFF
>TRBJ1-1|TRBD1|NA|TRBV19
TGTGCCAGTAGTCGGGACAGGTGGATGAACACTGAAGCTTTCTTT
CASSRDRWMNTEAFF